These 10 T cell receptor beta chains share one sample of origin, sequenced in a study of CD8+ T cells in alopecia areata (dated by TCRdb to 2016 to 2018). Preparation of the library involved the immunoSEQ multiplex PCR assay. To provide template for TCR sequencing, every sample had RNA extracted and reverse transcribed into cDNA. Entries here come from immuneACCESS through TCRdb and include only in-frame sequences with V and J called. Some clones fail to appear in such tables; in the studies checked, an unresolved V gene covers under half of the shortfall, and the cause of the remainder is unknown. In all, the sample holds about 120,000 clones, and 58% of those were seen once. The ten largest clones capture approximately 29% of the sample. The time point label corresponds to: 4 weeks on oral tofacitinib. This specimen's treatment or condition label, interpreted: oral pan-JAK inhibitor, 5-10 mg twice daily.

Sample: CD8+ T cells sorted from blood, taken at week 4, from a patient treated with tofacitinib. These receptors all come from a human donor with alopecia areata.

The V gene is TRBV15, the J gene TRBJ2-1; D is uncertain. The CDR3 spans 12 residues. V dropped 1 base and J dropped 5 bases, with 3 bases sitting between them. Germline values: CDR1 LNHNV, CDR2 YYDKDF (reference sequence). DNA of the CDR3: TGTGCCACCAGCAGAGCCCACAATGAGCAGTTCTTC. Translating gives CATSRAHNEQFF. The full variable domain, with the rest looked up from reference TRBV15 and TRBJ2-1, is DAMVIQNPRYQVTQFGKPVTLSCSQTLNHNVMYWYQQKSSQAPKLLFHYYDKDFNNEADTPDNFQSRRPNTSFCFLDIRSPGLGDTAMYLCATSRAHNEQFFGPGTRLTVL.

The rearrangement joins TRBV7-9 to TRBJ2-1; 9 bases fit TRBD1. The germline gives CDR1 SEHNR, CDR2 FQNEAQ (reference sequence). This CDR3 region has 15 residues. Germline trimming cut 4 bases from V and 6 bases from J; bases unmatched to any gene: 7. The CDR3 region is CASSSRDRVSNEQFF. As DNA, the CDR3 is TGTGCCAGCAGCTCGAGGGACAGGGTAAGCAATGAGCAGTTCTTC.

The chain uses TRBV5-4 and TRBJ2-7, with TRBD2 as a possible D gene (6 bases). CDR3 length: 13 residues. The V end lost 4 bases, the J end lost 6 bases, and 14 bases lay between the germline ends. Germline CDR1 SGHNT, CDR2 YYREEE (reference sequence). CDR3: CASSEGRRTEQYF. The CDR3, as DNA: TGTGCCAGCAGCGAAGGGAGGCGGACCGAGCAGTACTTC.

This clone was counted only a few times. The chain has TRBV4-2 and TRBJ2-2; 10 bases line up with TRBD2. Unmatched junction bases numbered 3, after V lost 3 bases and J lost 5 bases. The CDR3 sequence is 15 residues long. The germline V gene encodes CDR1 LGHNA and CDR2 YNFKEQ. CDR3 loop: CASSQGGLATGELFF. Written as DNA, the CDR3 is TGTGCCAGCAGCCAGGGGGGACTAGCGACCGGGGAGCTGTTTTTT.

The gene calls are TRBV30 and TRBJ1-4; TRBD1 matches at 11 bases. From germline, CDR1 is GTSNPN and CDR2 SVGIG (reference sequence). The junction had 8 bases not matched to a gene; V was cut back by 0 bases and J by 8 bases. CDR3 size: 16 residues. This CDR3 reads CAWSVPGQGVSEKLFF. CDR3 coding DNA: TGTGCCTGGAGTGTCCCGGGACAGGGGGTTTCGGAAAAACTGTTTTTT. The whole variable domain, filled in from reference TRBV30 and TRBJ1-4, reads SQTIHQWPATLVQPVGSPLSLECTVEGTSNPNLYWYRQAAGRGLQLLFYSVGIGQISSEVPQNLSASRPQDRQFILSSKKLLLSDSGFYLCAWSVPGQGVSEKLFFGSGTQLSVL.

The rearrangement joins TRBV29-1 to TRBJ1-1; TRBD1 is a possible D gene (6 bases). CDR1 is SQVTM and CDR2 is ANQGSEA in the germline V gene. The germline V and J ends were trimmed by 3 bases and 1 base, with 9 bases remaining between them. This CDR3 is built from 13 residues. CDR3 in DNA: TGCAGCGTTGATGAAGGGGGGAACACTGAAGCTTTCTTT. Translating it yields CSVDEGGNTEAFF.

This chain links TRBV30 with TRBJ1-2; D gene uncertain. CDR1 and CDR2 from the germline V gene are GTSNPN and SVGIG (reference sequence). The CDR3 consists of 12 residues. Trimming removed 5 bases from V and 1 base from J, with 8 bases in between. CDR3 coding DNA: TGTGCCTGGGGCGACGGTAACTATGGCTACACCTTC. Its translation: CAWGDGNYGYTF.

The gene calls are TRBV7-9 and TRBJ1-5, with D uncertain. CDR1 is SEHNR, CDR2 FQNEAQ, per germline (reference sequence). V lost 3 bases, J lost 2 bases, and 14 bases lay in between. The CDR3 has 16 residues. In DNA form, the CDR3 reads TGTGCCAGCAGCTTGTTACAGAGCGACGGCAATCAGCCCCAGCATTTT. Its protein product is CASSLLQSDGNQPQHF.

The chain carries TRBV29-1 and TRBJ1-2; TRBD1 might be the D (6 bases). CDR3 length equals 12 residues. Germline V gene lookup returns CDR1 SQVTM and CDR2 ANQGSEA. The CDR3 DNA is TGCATCCTTGAGGAGGGGGGCTATGGCTACACCTTC. Encoded protein: CILEEGGYGYTF.

The J gene is TRBJ2-7, the V gene TRBV27; 7 bases are a match to TRBD1. CDR1 is MNHEY, CDR2 SMNVEV, per germline (reference sequence). V lost 0 bases, J lost 2 bases, and 10 bases stayed unmatched. The CDR3 totals 17 residues. The CDR3 nucleotides are TGTGCCAGCAGTTTATCTAGTATGACAGGGACCCCCTACGAGCAGTACTTC. It codes for CASSLSSMTGTPYEQYF.